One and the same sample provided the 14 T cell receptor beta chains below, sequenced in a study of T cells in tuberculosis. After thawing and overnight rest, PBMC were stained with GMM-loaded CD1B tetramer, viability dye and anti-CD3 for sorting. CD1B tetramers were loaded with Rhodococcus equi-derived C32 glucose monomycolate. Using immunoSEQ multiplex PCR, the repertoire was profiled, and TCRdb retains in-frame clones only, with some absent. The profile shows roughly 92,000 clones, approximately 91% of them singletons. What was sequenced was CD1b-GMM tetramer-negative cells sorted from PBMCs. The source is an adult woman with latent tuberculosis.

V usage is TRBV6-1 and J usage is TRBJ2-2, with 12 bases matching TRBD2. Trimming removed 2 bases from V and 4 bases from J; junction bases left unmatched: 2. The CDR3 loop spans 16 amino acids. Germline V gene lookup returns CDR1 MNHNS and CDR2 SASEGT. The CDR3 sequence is CASSERTSGVTGELFF. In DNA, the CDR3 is TGTGCCAGCAGTGAACGGACTAGCGGGGTCACCGGGGAGCTGTTTTTT.

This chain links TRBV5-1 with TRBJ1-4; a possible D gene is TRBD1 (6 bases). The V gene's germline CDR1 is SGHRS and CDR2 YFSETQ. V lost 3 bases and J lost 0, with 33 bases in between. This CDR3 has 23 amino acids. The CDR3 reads CASSSLPYPSRDTIPATNEKLFF. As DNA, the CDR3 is TGCGCCAGCAGCTCCTTGCCCTACCCGAGCCGGGACACTATTCCTGCAACTAATGAAAAACTGTTTTTT.

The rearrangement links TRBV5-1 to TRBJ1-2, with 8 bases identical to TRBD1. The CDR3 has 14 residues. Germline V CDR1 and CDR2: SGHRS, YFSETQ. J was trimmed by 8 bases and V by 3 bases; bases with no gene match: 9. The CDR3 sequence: CASSSGQGEVGYTF. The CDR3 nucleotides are TGCGCCAGCAGCTCAGGACAGGGAGAGGTGGGCTACACCTTC.

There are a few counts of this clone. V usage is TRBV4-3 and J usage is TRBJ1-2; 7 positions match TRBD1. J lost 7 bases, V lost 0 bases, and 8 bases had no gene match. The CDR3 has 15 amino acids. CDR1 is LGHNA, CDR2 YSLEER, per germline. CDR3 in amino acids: CASSQDPQGVAGYTF. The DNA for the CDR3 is TGCGCCAGCAGCCAAGATCCTCAGGGGGTGGCTGGCTACACCTTC.

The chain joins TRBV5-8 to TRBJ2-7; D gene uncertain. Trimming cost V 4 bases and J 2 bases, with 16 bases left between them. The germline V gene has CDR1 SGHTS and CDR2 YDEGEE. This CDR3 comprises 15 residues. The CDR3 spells CASSRYGPHTYEQYV. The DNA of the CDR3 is TGTGCCAGCAGCAGGTATGGGCCCCATACCTACGAGCAGTACGTC.

CDR3 sequence: CASSQEPRGAPQQETQYF. Written as DNA, the CDR3 is TGCGCCAGCAGCCAAGAACCGCGGGGGGCACCCCAACAAGAGACCCAGTACTTC. V usage is TRBV4-1 and J usage is TRBJ2-5; TRBD2 agrees at 8 bases. V trimming: 0 bases; J trimming: 2 bases; junction bases outside the gene matches: 11. From germline, CDR1 is MGHRA and CDR2 YSYEKL. The length of the CDR3 is 18 residues.

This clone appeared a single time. Here the CDR3 reads CAGPGEQLRNSPLHF. The DNA for the CDR3 is TGTGCCGGGCCGGGGGAGCAACTAAGGAATTCACCCCTCCACTTT. This chain joins TRBV27 and TRBJ1-6, with D possibly being TRBD1 (5 bases). V dropped 11 bases and J dropped 7 bases, with 21 bases sitting between them. Germline CDR1 is MNHEY and CDR2 is SMNVEV (reference sequence). The CDR3 extends over 15 amino acids.

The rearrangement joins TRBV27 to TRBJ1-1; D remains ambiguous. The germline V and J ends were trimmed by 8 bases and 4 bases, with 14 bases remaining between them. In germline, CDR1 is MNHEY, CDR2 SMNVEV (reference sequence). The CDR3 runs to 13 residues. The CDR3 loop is CASSSPSGTEAFF. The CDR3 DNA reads TGTGCCAGCTCAAGCCCCAGCGGCACTGAAGCTTTCTTT.

The CDR3 is CASKGTASTNEKLFF. The CDR3 DNA is TGCGCCAGCAAGGGGACAGCCTCAACTAATGAAAAACTGTTTTTT. The chain combines TRBV10-2 with TRBJ1-4, with TRBD1 matching 7 bases. Germline CDR1 is WSHSY and CDR2 is SAAADI. The CDR3 covers 15 residues. V trimming: 7 bases; J trimming: 0 bases; junction bases outside the gene matches: 5.

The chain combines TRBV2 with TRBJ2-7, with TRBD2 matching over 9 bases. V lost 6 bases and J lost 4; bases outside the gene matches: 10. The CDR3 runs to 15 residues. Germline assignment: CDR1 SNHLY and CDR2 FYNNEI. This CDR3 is CASRLSGGPSYEQYV. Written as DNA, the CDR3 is TGTGCCAGCAGGCTTAGCGGGGGCCCCTCTTACGAGCAGTACGTC.

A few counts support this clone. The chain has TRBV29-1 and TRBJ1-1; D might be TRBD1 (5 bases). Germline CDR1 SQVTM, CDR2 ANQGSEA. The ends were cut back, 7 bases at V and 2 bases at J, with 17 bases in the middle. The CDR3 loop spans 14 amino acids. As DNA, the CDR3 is TGCAGCGCCCATGGGGCAGCTATTAACACTGAAGCTTTCTTT. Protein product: CSAHGAAINTEAFF.

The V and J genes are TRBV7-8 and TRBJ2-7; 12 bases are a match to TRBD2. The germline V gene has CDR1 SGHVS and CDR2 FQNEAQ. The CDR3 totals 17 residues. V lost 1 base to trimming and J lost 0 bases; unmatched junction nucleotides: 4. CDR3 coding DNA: TGTGCCAGCAGCTTAGGCGGACTAGCGGGGAGCTCCTACGAGCAGTACGTC. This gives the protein CASSLGGLAGSSYEQYV.

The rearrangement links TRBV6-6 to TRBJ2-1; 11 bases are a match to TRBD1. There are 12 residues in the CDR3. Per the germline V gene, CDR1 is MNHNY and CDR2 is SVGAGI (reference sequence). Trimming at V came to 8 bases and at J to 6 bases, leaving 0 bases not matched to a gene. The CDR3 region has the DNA TGTGCCAGCGGGACAGGGGGCAATGAGCAGTTCTTC. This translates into CASGTGGNEQFF.

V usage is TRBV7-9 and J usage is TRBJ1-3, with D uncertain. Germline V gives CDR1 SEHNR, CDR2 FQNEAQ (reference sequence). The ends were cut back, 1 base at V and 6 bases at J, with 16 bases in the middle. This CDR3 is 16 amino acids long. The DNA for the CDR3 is TGTGCCAGCAGCTTAGGGGTCGGGAGCCGATCAAACACCATATATTTT. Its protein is CASSLGVGSRSNTIYF.